This is a list of T cell receptor beta chains from one sample in a study of beta chain features in type 1 diabetes. Using immunoSEQ multiplex PCR, the repertoire was profiled, and TCRdb retains in-frame clones only, with some absent. This table has 680,000 or so clones, 15% appearing once. Sequenced material: naive CD4+ T cells from blood. These receptors were collected from a man in his late teens or twenties in good health. Each CDR3 is given with its conserved first and last residue. The order of the fields is D gene, clone size, J gene, V gene, CDR3 protein, CDR3 DNA. A D gene is named only where the DNA matches it firmly. Only part of the rows carry a size: once, few, many, or a class if the clone is expanded.

d_gene: TRBD1
abundance: NA
j_gene: TRBJ2-7
v_gene: TRBV19
CDR3aa: CASSSPGTGSSYEQYF
CDR3nt: TGTGCCAGTTCCTCCCCCGGGACAGGGAGCTCCTACGAGCAGTACTTC

d_gene: NA
abundance: NA
j_gene: TRBJ2-5
v_gene: TRBV6-5
CDR3aa: CASRGKTQYF
CDR3nt: TGTGCCAGCAGGGGAAAGACCCAGTACTTC

d_gene: NA
abundance: few
j_gene: TRBJ2-1
v_gene: TRBV5-1
CDR3aa: CASSKGPLYNEQFF
CDR3nt: TGCGCCAGCAGCAAGGGGCCCCTCTACAATGAGCAGTTCTTC

d_gene: TRBD1
abundance: NA
j_gene: TRBJ2-1
v_gene: TRBV7-2
CDR3aa: CASSLFGTEYNEQFF
CDR3nt: TGTGCCAGCAGCTTATTCGGGACAGAGTACAATGAGCAGTTCTTC

d_gene: NA
abundance: NA
j_gene: TRBJ1-2
v_gene: TRBV27
CDR3aa: CASSPKGVFGYTF
CDR3nt: TGTGCCAGCAGTCCAAAGGGGGTTTTTGGCTACACCTTC

d_gene: NA
abundance: NA
j_gene: TRBJ2-5
v_gene: TRBV7-2
CDR3aa: CASSSGLTQETQYF
CDR3nt: TGTGCCAGCAGCTCAGGACTTACCCAAGAGACCCAGTACTTC

d_gene: NA
abundance: NA
j_gene: TRBJ2-3
v_gene: TRBV9
CDR3aa: CASSVASADTQYF
CDR3nt: TGTGCCAGCAGCGTAGCTAGCGCAGATACGCAGTATTTT

d_gene: NA
abundance: few
j_gene: TRBJ2-1
v_gene: TRBV5-4
CDR3aa: CASSGTGTRFNEQFF
CDR3nt: TGTGCCAGCAGCGGAACCGGGACACGGTTCAATGAGCAGTTCTTC

d_gene: NA
abundance: few
j_gene: TRBJ1-1
v_gene: TRBV15
CDR3aa: CATSYTERGEEAFF
CDR3nt: TGTGCCACCAGCTACACCGAGAGGGGAGAAGAAGCTTTCTTT

d_gene: TRBD1
abundance: few
j_gene: TRBJ2-7
v_gene: TRBV5-1
CDR3aa: CASAGTGTYEQYF
CDR3nt: TGCGCCAGCGCCGGGACAGGGACCTACGAGCAGTACTTC

d_gene: TRBD1
abundance: few
j_gene: TRBJ2-5
v_gene: TRBV16
CDR3aa: CASSQSGTGVTQYF
CDR3nt: TGTGCCAGCAGCCAATCCGGGACAGGGGTGACCCAGTACTTC

d_gene: NA
abundance: NA
j_gene: TRBJ2-1
v_gene: TRBV15
CDR3aa: CATSRDKGVPGSAYNEQFF
CDR3nt: TGTGCCACCAGCAGAGATAAGGGGGTCCCCGGTTCGGCCTACAATGAGCAGTTCTTC

d_gene: TRBD2
abundance: few
j_gene: TRBJ2-2
v_gene: TRBV7-2
CDR3aa: CASSPTSSGELFF
CDR3nt: TGTGCCAGCAGCCCGACTAGCTCGGGGGAGCTGTTTTTT

d_gene: NA
abundance: NA
j_gene: TRBJ1-2
v_gene: TRBV30
CDR3aa: CAWTPDGGVGYGYTF
CDR3nt: TGTGCCTGGACTCCCGACGGGGGGGTGGGCTATGGCTACACCTTC

d_gene: NA
abundance: few
j_gene: TRBJ2-3
v_gene: TRBV18
CDR3aa: CASSPLPMVPDTQYF
CDR3nt: TGTGCCAGCTCACCACTCCCCATGGTCCCAGATACGCAGTATTTT

d_gene: NA
abundance: NA
j_gene: TRBJ1-5
v_gene: TRBV14
CDR3aa: CASSRRSSGQTNQPQHF
CDR3nt: TGTGCCAGCAGCCGACGGAGTTCGGGACAAACCAATCAGCCCCAGCATTTT

d_gene: NA
abundance: NA
j_gene: TRBJ1-2
v_gene: TRBV7-8
CDR3aa: CASGTQNYGYTF
CDR3nt: TGTGCCAGCGGTACACAAAACTATGGCTACACCTTC

d_gene: NA
abundance: NA
j_gene: TRBJ2-7
v_gene: TRBV9
CDR3aa: CASSSPSYEQYF
CDR3nt: TGTGCCAGCAGTTCCCCAAGCTATGAGCAGTACTTC

d_gene: NA
abundance: few
j_gene: TRBJ2-1
v_gene: TRBV14
CDR3aa: CASSRVSGPYNEQFF
CDR3nt: TGTGCCAGCAGCCGCGTTTCGGGACCTTACAATGAGCAGTTCTTC

d_gene: TRBD2
abundance: few
j_gene: TRBJ2-3
v_gene: TRBV10-3
CDR3aa: CAISGTSGISDTQYF
CDR3nt: TGTGCCATCAGTGGGACTAGCGGGATCTCAGATACGCAGTATTTT

d_gene: NA
abundance: NA
j_gene: TRBJ1-1
v_gene: TRBV18
CDR3aa: CASSPPSMNTEAFF
CDR3nt: TGTGCCAGCTCACCACCAAGCATGAACACTGAAGCTTTCTTT

d_gene: TRBD1
abundance: NA
j_gene: TRBJ2-7
v_gene: TRBV19
CDR3aa: CASSRPGQWDEQYF
CDR3nt: TGTGCCAGTAGCAGGCCGGGACAGTGGGACGAGCAGTACTTC

d_gene: NA
abundance: NA
j_gene: TRBJ1-3
v_gene: TRBV7-2
CDR3aa: CASSLGSDSGNTIYF
CDR3nt: TGTGCCAGCAGCTTAGGTTCGGACTCTGGAAACACCATATATTTT

d_gene: NA
abundance: few
j_gene: TRBJ1-1
v_gene: TRBV7-2
CDR3aa: CASNPGMAMNTEAFF
CDR3nt: TGTGCCAGCAACCCCGGAATGGCCATGAACACTGAAGCTTTCTTT

d_gene: NA
abundance: few
j_gene: TRBJ2-3
v_gene: TRBV6-1
CDR3aa: CASSEAKVDTQYF
CDR3nt: TGTGCCAGCAGTGAAGCTAAAGTAGATACGCAGTATTTT

d_gene: TRBD2
abundance: NA
j_gene: TRBJ2-5
v_gene: TRBV5-1
CDR3aa: CASSQQPRGSGYQETQYF
CDR3nt: TGCGCCAGCAGCCAACAACCGCGGGGTAGCGGGTACCAAGAGACCCAGTACTTC

d_gene: TRBD1
abundance: few
j_gene: TRBJ2-7
v_gene: TRBV28
CDR3aa: CASSSKGQQPTF
CDR3nt: TGTGCCAGCAGTTCGAAGGGACAGCAACCAACCTTC

d_gene: NA
abundance: few
j_gene: TRBJ2-1
v_gene: TRBV2
CDR3aa: CASSGTRVEQFF
CDR3nt: TGTGCCAGCAGTGGGACCAGGGTTGAGCAGTTCTTC

d_gene: TRBD1
abundance: NA
j_gene: TRBJ1-2
v_gene: TRBV7-3
CDR3aa: CASSFTGGPYGYTF
CDR3nt: TGTGCCAGCAGCTTTACAGGGGGGCCTTATGGCTACACCTTC

d_gene: NA
abundance: few
j_gene: TRBJ2-7
v_gene: TRBV4-3
CDR3aa: CASSQEVGTYEQYF
CDR3nt: TGCGCCAGCAGCCAAGAAGTGGGTACCTACGAGCAGTACTTC

d_gene: NA
abundance: few
j_gene: TRBJ2-7
v_gene: TRBV18
CDR3aa: CASSPGQGEGEQYF
CDR3nt: TGTGCCAGCTCACCCGGCCAGGGCGAGGGCGAGCAGTACTTC

d_gene: NA
abundance: few
j_gene: TRBJ2-1
v_gene: TRBV7-9
CDR3aa: CASSLVWSSYNEQFF
CDR3nt: TGTGCCAGCAGTCTAGTCTGGAGCTCCTACAATGAGCAGTTCTTC

d_gene: TRBD2
abundance: NA
j_gene: TRBJ2-1
v_gene: TRBV7-3
CDR3aa: CASSAGTSGSNEQFF
CDR3nt: TGTGCCAGCAGCGCAGGGACTAGCGGGAGCAATGAGCAGTTCTTC

d_gene: NA
abundance: NA
j_gene: TRBJ2-1
v_gene: TRBV10-3
CDR3aa: CAISDRAGLTYNEQFF
CDR3nt: TGTGCCATCAGTGATCGGGCAGGGTTGACCTACAATGAGCAGTTCTTC

d_gene: NA
abundance: NA
j_gene: TRBJ2-3
v_gene: TRBV9
CDR3aa: CASSVDGRFTDTQYF
CDR3nt: TGTGCCAGCAGCGTAGACGGGAGATTTACAGATACGCAGTATTTT

d_gene: TRBD1
abundance: NA
j_gene: TRBJ2-7
v_gene: TRBV28
CDR3aa: CASSLGQGEQYF
CDR3nt: TGTGCCAGCAGTTTAGGACAGGGCGAGCAGTACTTC

d_gene: TRBD2
abundance: NA
j_gene: TRBJ2-1
v_gene: TRBV2
CDR3aa: CASSELAGRDEQFF
CDR3nt: TGTGCCAGCAGTGAGCTAGCGGGTCGGGATGAGCAGTTCTTC

d_gene: NA
abundance: few
j_gene: TRBJ2-5
v_gene: TRBV4-3
CDR3aa: CASSQGGNQETQYF
CDR3nt: TGCGCCAGCAGCCAAGGAGGGAACCAAGAGACCCAGTACTTC

d_gene: NA
abundance: NA
j_gene: TRBJ2-1
v_gene: TRBV15
CDR3aa: CATSTALAAEQFF
CDR3nt: TGTGCCACCAGCACAGCGCTAGCTGCTGAGCAGTTCTTC

d_gene: TRBD1
abundance: NA
j_gene: TRBJ1-2
v_gene: TRBV27
CDR3aa: CASSLRAGQGPYGYTF
CDR3nt: TGTGCCAGCAGTTTAAGGGCGGGACAGGGGCCCTATGGCTACACCTTC

d_gene: NA
abundance: few
j_gene: TRBJ1-2
v_gene: TRBV11-1
CDR3aa: CASSSSSAWGGYTF
CDR3nt: TGTGCCAGCAGCTCGTCCTCCGCCTGGGGTGGCTACACCTTC

d_gene: TRBD2
abundance: NA
j_gene: TRBJ2-3
v_gene: TRBV2
CDR3aa: CASRPRTSGGDTQYF
CDR3nt: TGTGCCAGCAGGCCGCGGACTAGCGGGGGTGATACGCAGTATTTT

d_gene: TRBD1
abundance: few
j_gene: TRBJ2-2
v_gene: TRBV4-1
CDR3aa: CASSQAPGTGGLWGRATGELFF
CDR3nt: TGCGCCAGCAGCCAAGCCCCTGGGACAGGGGGCTTGTGGGGGAGGGCCACCGGGGAGCTGTTTTTT

d_gene: NA
abundance: NA
j_gene: TRBJ1-4
v_gene: TRBV11-2
CDR3aa: CASSWPGFATNEKLFF
CDR3nt: TGTGCCAGCAGCTGGCCGGGATTTGCAACTAATGAAAAACTGTTTTTT

d_gene: TRBD2
abundance: NA
j_gene: TRBJ2-1
v_gene: TRBV5-8
CDR3aa: CASSSRTSGGSEFF
CDR3nt: TGTGCCAGCAGCTCCCGGACTAGCGGGGGTTCCGAGTTCTTC

d_gene: NA
abundance: few
j_gene: TRBJ2-1
v_gene: TRBV18
CDR3aa: CASSPLIQHDEQFF
CDR3nt: TGTGCCAGCTCACCGTTGATCCAACACGATGAGCAGTTCTTC

d_gene: NA
abundance: NA
j_gene: TRBJ2-7
v_gene: TRBV5-1
CDR3aa: CASSPHIF
CDR3nt: TGCGCCAGCAGCCCTCACATCTTC

d_gene: NA
abundance: few
j_gene: TRBJ1-2
v_gene: TRBV28
CDR3aa: CATTPGQGYTF
CDR3nt: TGTGCCACCACCCCGGGACAAGGCTACACCTTC

d_gene: TRBD1
abundance: NA
j_gene: TRBJ1-4
v_gene: TRBV7-2
CDR3aa: CASSRRQGEGEKLFF
CDR3nt: TGTGCCAGCAGCAGGAGACAGGGGGAGGGTGAAAAACTGTTTTTT

d_gene: TRBD1
abundance: few
j_gene: TRBJ2-7
v_gene: TRBV9
CDR3aa: CASSVVGDRAYEQYF
CDR3nt: TGTGCCAGCAGCGTAGTAGGGGACAGGGCCTACGAGCAGTACTTC

d_gene: NA
abundance: NA
j_gene: TRBJ2-1
v_gene: TRBV7-3
CDR3aa: CASSRNSRQSSYNEQFF
CDR3nt: TGTGCCAGCAGCCGAAACAGCCGACAGAGCTCCTACAATGAGCAGTTCTTC

d_gene: NA
abundance: NA
j_gene: TRBJ1-5
v_gene: TRBV4-3
CDR3aa: CASSQDGWQTSNQPQHF
CDR3nt: TGCGCCAGCAGCCAAGACGGGTGGCAGACTAGCAATCAGCCCCAGCATTTT

d_gene: NA
abundance: few
j_gene: TRBJ2-1
v_gene: TRBV6-5
CDR3aa: CASSADQVQEQFF
CDR3nt: TGTGCCAGCAGCGCAGACCAGGTTCAAGAGCAGTTCTTC

d_gene: NA
abundance: few
j_gene: TRBJ1-6
v_gene: TRBV4-2
CDR3aa: CASSQDRVVDNSPLHF
CDR3nt: TGTGCCAGCAGCCAAGACAGGGTAGTGGATAATTCACCCCTCCACTTT

d_gene: NA
abundance: NA
j_gene: TRBJ1-2
v_gene: TRBV7-2
CDR3aa: CASSSSKIGYTF
CDR3nt: TGTGCCAGCAGCTCCTCTAAGATTGGCTACACCTTC

d_gene: NA
abundance: NA
j_gene: TRBJ2-7
v_gene: TRBV7-3
CDR3aa: CASSLGRGYEQYF
CDR3nt: TGTGCCAGCAGCTTAGGCAGGGGCTACGAGCAGTACTTC

d_gene: NA
abundance: NA
j_gene: TRBJ2-1
v_gene: TRBV20-1
CDR3aa: CSATLPHEQFF
CDR3nt: TGCAGTGCTACATTACCCCATGAGCAGTTCTTC

d_gene: NA
abundance: few
j_gene: TRBJ1-1
v_gene: TRBV7-3
CDR3aa: CASSPTDGLNTEAFF
CDR3nt: TGTGCCAGCAGCCCGACGGACGGCCTTAACACTGAAGCTTTCTTT

d_gene: TRBD1
abundance: NA
j_gene: TRBJ2-2
v_gene: TRBV5-4
CDR3aa: CASSLAQGANTGELFF
CDR3nt: TGTGCCAGCAGCTTGGCACAGGGGGCAAACACCGGGGAGCTGTTTTTT

d_gene: TRBD1
abundance: few
j_gene: TRBJ1-1
v_gene: TRBV7-2
CDR3aa: CASSLRSPRGTEAFF
CDR3nt: TGTGCCAGCAGCTTACGGTCCCCCAGGGGGACTGAAGCTTTCTTT